Described below is a single TCR beta chain sequence and its context. TCRdb keeps only in-frame clones here, not all; method: immunoSEQ multiplex PCR. The sample lists tens of thousands of clones, about 90% seen once, with less than 0.6% in the top ten. This entry is derived from a study of blood T cell repertoires in COVID-19. About the research overall: Spain, Italy and the United States supplied samples that represented acute and convalescent COVID-19.

Those enrolled in Seattle joined during active infection and were followed longitudinally afterward. Germline V CDR1 and CDR2: LGHNA, YNFKEQ. Losses at the gene ends were 1 base for V and 5 bases for J; bases not matched to a gene: 2. The CDR3 contains 15 residues. The clonotype originates from a man aged 50 or older with COVID-19, enrolled during active disease. Sequencing was done on a sample of peripheral blood. The chain recombines TRBV4-2 with TRBJ1-4; 9 nucleotides align to TRBD1. The DNA of the CDR3 is TGTGCCAGCAGCCAAGTGGGACAGGGAAATGAAAAACTGTTTTTT. This translates into CASSQVGQGNEKLFF.